Here is one TCR beta chain with its context. Its antigen is not identified. This sample is drawn from a study of graft-versus-host responses after intestinal transplantation. The study's findings and limits: Early post-transplant HvG declines tracked with peak circulating GvH clone levels. GvH clones were found in recipient marrow; some appeared first in ileum or blood.

Between the trimmed V and J ends, which lost 6 bases and 7 bases, there was a span of 18 bases. The germline gives CDR1 MNHEY, CDR2 SVGAGI. This CDR3 region has 14 residues. This table comes from immunoSEQ multiplex PCR, and its TCRdb copy is limited to in-frame clones, with some not included. The sample yields over 10,000 clones, over 85% seen once. The source of this sequence is a human patient who received an intestinal transplant, so some T cells may come from the graft donor. V and J are TRBV6-5 and TRBJ1-1; D is possibly TRBD1 (5 bases). The sequences come from PBMCs, collected around 3 years after intestinal transplantation. Here the CDR3 reads CASSPQDYQDEAFF. CDR3 DNA: TGTGCCAGCAGCCCACAGGACTATCAGGATGAAGCTTTCTTT.